This T cell receptor beta chain originates from a study of blood T cells in healthy people across ages. This clonotype was detected only a few times. The antigen is not known. Each sample had at least 6 million PBMCs isolated. V shed 2 bases and J shed 2 bases, with 6 bases lying between them. This CDR3 is 13 amino acids long. Germline-derived CDR1 and CDR2 are SGHTA and FQGNSA. Study-wide results and limits: Long-lived and aged donors differed, with more naive CD4+ cells and higher diversity in the long-lived.

A second PCR, run for about 6 to 11 cycles, used a sample-barcoded 5' primer plus a J-beta primer mix. With 12 random nucleotides, a template-switch adaptor tagged each individual cDNA molecule. Per-sample output comprised a minimum of 2.5 million paired-end reads containing CDR3. Using its own MiXCR run on the 5' RACE reads, TCRdb lists one record per CDR3 protein. The table records around 1.5 million distinct CDR3 sequences, approximately 42% of them present only once. Specimen: blood. V and J are TRBV7-2 and TRBJ1-2; D is unclear. This TCR was recovered from a young woman in good health. Here the CDR3 reads CASSLYTNYGYTF. The CDR3 nucleotides are TGTGCCAGCAGCTTATACACAAACTATGGCTACACCTTC. The entire variable domain, with the rest obtained from reference TRBV7-2 and TRBJ1-2, is as follows: GAGVSQSPSNKVTEKGKDVELRCDPISGHTALYWYRQSLGQGLEFLIYFQGNSAPDKSGLPSDRFSAERTGGSVSTLTIQRTQQEDSAVYLCASSLYTNYGYTFGSGTRLTVV.